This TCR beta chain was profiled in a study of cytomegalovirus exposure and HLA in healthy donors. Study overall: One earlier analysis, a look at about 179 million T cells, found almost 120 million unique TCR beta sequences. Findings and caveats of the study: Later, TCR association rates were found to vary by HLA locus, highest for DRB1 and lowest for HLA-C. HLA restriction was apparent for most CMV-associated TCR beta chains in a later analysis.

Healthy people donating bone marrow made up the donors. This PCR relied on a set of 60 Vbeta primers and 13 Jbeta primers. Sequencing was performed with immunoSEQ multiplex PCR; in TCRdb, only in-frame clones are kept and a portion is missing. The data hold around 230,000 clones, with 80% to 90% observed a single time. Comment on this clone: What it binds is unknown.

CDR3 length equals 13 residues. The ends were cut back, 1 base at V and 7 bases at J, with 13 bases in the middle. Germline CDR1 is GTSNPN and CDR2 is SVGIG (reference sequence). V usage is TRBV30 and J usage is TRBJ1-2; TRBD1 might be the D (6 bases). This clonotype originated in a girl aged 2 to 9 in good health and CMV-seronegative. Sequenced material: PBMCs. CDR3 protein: CAWSGGGGGGYTF. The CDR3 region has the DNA TGTGCCTGGAGTGGGGGGGGCGGGGGTGGCTACACCTTC.